This T cell receptor (beta chain) was sequenced for a study of control samples from healthy donors and cancer patients. Here immunoSEQ multiplex PCR was the method, and the copy in TCRdb shows in-frame clones only, minus some. The repertoire includes roughly 160,000 clones, 96% of them detected once, and approximately 0.93% sits in the top ten. Germline V CDR1 and CDR2: SGHNT, YYREEE (reference sequence). Trimming removed 9 bases from V and 3 bases from J, with 15 bases in between. This CDR3 contains 13 residues. Source material: blood. The V and J genes are TRBV5-4 and TRBJ2-5, with a tentative D call TRBD1 (5 bases). This TCR derives from a woman in her 30s in good health. The CDR3 loop is CATRSRAEETQYF. The CDR3 coding sequence is TGTGCCACCCGAAGCAGGGCAGAAGAGACCCAGTACTTC.